The entry that follows covers one T cell receptor (beta chain) sequence. These data come from a study of blood T cell repertoires in COVID-19. The CDR3 is 14 residues long. Trimming shortened V by 3 bases and J by 2 bases, and 11 bases separated the two germline ends. Per germline, CDR1 SGHRS and CDR2 YFSETQ. Repertoires were generated with immunoSEQ multiplex PCR, while TCRdb's copy carries only in-frame clones and drops some. The table has under 450,000 clones, 81% seen once. This clonotype originated in a human donor with acute or convalescent COVID-19. The donor label of this sample is uncertain. Sequencing used peripheral blood. V gene TRBV5-1 combines with J gene TRBJ1-1, with TRBD1 as a possible D gene (6 bases). CDR3 nucleotides: TGCGCCAGCAGCTACGGACAGACAAACACTGAAGCTTTCTTT. Residues: CASSYGQTNTEAFF.